This record concerns one TCR beta chain sequence. Its antigen has not been determined. No qualities accompany the bases; no much larger clone lies one base away. From V the trimming removes 2 bases and from J it removes 4 bases, while the gene matches leave 7 bases of the junction unaccounted for. Looking up the germline V gene yields CDR1 SNHLY and CDR2 FYNNEI. Including cysteine and phenylalanine, the CDR3 has 16 amino acids. Only the CDR3 DNA is retained, 48 bases long and in frame from the first base. The donors were healthy, HIV-negative adults with no recently reported acute infections or vaccinations. Every donor was a Caucasian adult living in Nashville, Tennessee, USA. CD4+ T cells were enriched by magnetic negative selection, after which naive cells were positively selected on CD45RA and the negative fraction was taken as the memory subset. Blood was collected by leukapheresis, and PBMCs were isolated by Ficoll-Histopaque density gradient centrifugation and then cryopreserved in liquid nitrogen vapor phase. Purity and quantity of every magnetically sorted T cell population were checked by analytical flow cytometry. Each sorted fraction had its genomic DNA isolated and then quantified by UV absorbance on a Nanodrop 2000c.

This sample was included in a study of shared clonotypes between healthy human individuals (dated by TCRdb to 2019 to 2021). The study in broad terms: The cohort included three men and a couple of women between 18 and 49 years of age. To estimate repertoire size and how much clonotype sharing occurs between individuals, the study deeply sequenced the blood TCR repertoires of 4 to 6 healthy adults. For each donor, three plates each were used for CD4 naive and CD4 memory, two plates were used for CD8 naive, and one plate was used for CD8 memory. To increase sequencing depth and limit assay-specific biases, TCR repertoire library preparation and sequencing were carried out by different laboratories using diverse techniques. Between about 0.85 and 9.5 billion PBMCs per donor were obtained by leukapheresis. Overall results and qualifications from the work: Even with the large sequencing depth, rarefaction of the sorted-subset datasets indicated that sequencing was incomplete. Because the study included only a small number of donors, the genetic and exposure-history diversity represented was limited. Across several donors, roughly 5.1% of naive CD4, approximately 4% of naive CD8, around 2.1% of memory CD4, and approximately 0.42% of memory CD8 clonotypes were shared. Clonotypes shared by all four sorted-subset donors showed higher generation probabilities than non-shared clonotypes. Estimated clonotype richness was generally larger for naive than for memory subsets. Based on pairwise subsampling, the degree of clonotype sharing among donors was expected to be affected by sequencing depth. Sampling was restricted to blood, and TCR repertoires in tissue are likely to differ from TCR repertoires in blood.

Using the deep immunoSEQ assay, TCR CDR3 regions were amplified from genomic DNA by multiplex PCR. Extracted genomic DNA from each cell subset was spread evenly across all wells of several immunoSEQ 96-well plates, with each plate serving as a replicate. For sorted subsets, each replicate PCR was loaded with roughly 0.2 ug genomic DNA, equivalent to roughly 30,000 T cell genomes. The purified libraries were quantified using a Qubit 3.0 fluorometer, sized with a Bioanalyzer 2100, and then quantified again using the KAPA Library Quantification kit. A separate single-read 150-cycle Illumina NextSeq 550 flow cell was used to sequence each immunoSEQ 96-well plate. In the source study's methods: The immunoSEQ output contained only junctional sequences without quality scores, so filtering could not match that applied to full-length reads. Sequences were annotated with PyIR, a Python wrapper for IgBLAST v1.9, using IMGT germline references to assign V/J genes and CDR3. Reads were removed for weak V/J assignments (E-value above 1e-6), missing CDR3, stop codons, out-of-frame junctions, or ambiguous translated residues. V3J clonotypes were defined by identical inferred V gene, J gene, and CDR3 amino acid sequence. Percentage overlap between repertoires was calculated by dividing the number of shared unique clonotypes by the size of the smaller repertoire. Repertoire richness was assessed with RTK rarefaction, the Chao1 estimator, and Recon v2.1 estimates of unobserved clonotypes. Generation probabilities were computed with OLGA for all TCRbeta clonotypes obtained by the gDNA method from several donors. In its TCRdb copy, this immuneACCESS table keeps in-frame sequences only and misses some clones. Where compared with another copy, unresolved V genes explain less than half of these, and the others have no known cause. The DNA gave D and trimming, while V, J and clone size come from that table. The sample includes over a million clones, with approximately 97% observed a single time. Of the sample, roughly 1.1% falls within the top ten clones.

The specimen was naive CD4+ T cells sorted from blood. The cell subset or site label corresponds to: CD45RA+ positively selected. The V gene is TRBV2 and the J gene is TRBJ2-1; 8 nucleotides in the junction match TRBD2. This TCR was sampled from a young man in good health. CDR3 loop: CASSELAGGGYNEQFF. The DNA reads as follows: TGTGCCAGCAGTGAATTGGCGGGAGGTGGTTACAATGAGCAGTTCTTC.